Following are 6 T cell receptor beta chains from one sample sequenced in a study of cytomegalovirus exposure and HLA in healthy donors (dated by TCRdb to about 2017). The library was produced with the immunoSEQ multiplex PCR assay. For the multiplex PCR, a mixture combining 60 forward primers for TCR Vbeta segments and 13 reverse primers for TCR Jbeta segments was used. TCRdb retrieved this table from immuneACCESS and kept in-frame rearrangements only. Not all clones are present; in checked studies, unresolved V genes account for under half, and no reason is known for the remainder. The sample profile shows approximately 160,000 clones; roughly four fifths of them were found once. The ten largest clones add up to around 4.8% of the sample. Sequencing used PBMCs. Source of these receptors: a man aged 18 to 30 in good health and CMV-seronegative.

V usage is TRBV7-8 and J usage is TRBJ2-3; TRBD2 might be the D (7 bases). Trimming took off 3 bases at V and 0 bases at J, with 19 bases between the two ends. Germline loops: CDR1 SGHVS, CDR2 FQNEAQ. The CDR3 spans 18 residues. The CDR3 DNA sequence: TGTGCCAGCAGCTTGAGCAGGGGAGGGGGGGATAGCACAGATACGCAGTATTTT. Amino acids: CASSLSRGGGDSTDTQYF.

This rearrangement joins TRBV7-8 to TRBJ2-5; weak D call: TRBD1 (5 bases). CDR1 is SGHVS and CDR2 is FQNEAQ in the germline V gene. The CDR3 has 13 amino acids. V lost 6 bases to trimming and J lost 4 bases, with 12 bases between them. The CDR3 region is CASSQSQGETQYF. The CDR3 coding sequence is TGTGCCAGCAGTCAATCTCAGGGAGAGACCCAGTACTTC.

CDR3 nucleotides: TGTGCCAGCAGCTCCATGACTTCCGCCTACTCCTACAATGAGCAGTTCTTC. Translated: CASSSMTSAYSYNEQFF. The genes are TRBV11-2 and TRBJ2-1, with D unresolved. Germline values: CDR1 SGHAT, CDR2 FQNNGV. This CDR3 has 17 residues. V lost 4 bases to trimming and J lost 0 bases, with 16 bases between them. The entire variable domain, with the rest obtained from reference TRBV11-2 and TRBJ2-1, is as follows: EAGVAQSPRYKIIEKRQSVAFWCNPISGHATLYWYQQILGQGPKLLIQFQNNGVVDDSQLPKDRFSAERLKGVDSTLKIQPAKLEDSAVYLCASSSMTSAYSYNEQFFGPGTRLTVL.

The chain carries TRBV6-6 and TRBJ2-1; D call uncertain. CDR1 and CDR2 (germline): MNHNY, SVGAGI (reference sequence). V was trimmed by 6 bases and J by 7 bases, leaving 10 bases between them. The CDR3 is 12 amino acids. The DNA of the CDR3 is TGTGCCAGCAGCCCAGGTGAGAATGAGCAGTTCTTC. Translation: CASSPGENEQFF.

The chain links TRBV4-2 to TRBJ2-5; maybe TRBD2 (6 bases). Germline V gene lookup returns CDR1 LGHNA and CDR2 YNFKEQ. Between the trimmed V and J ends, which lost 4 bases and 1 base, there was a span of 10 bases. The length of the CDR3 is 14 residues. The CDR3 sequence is CASSPGLTQETQYF. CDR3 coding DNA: TGTGCCAGCAGCCCTGGACTAACCCAAGAGACCCAGTACTTC.

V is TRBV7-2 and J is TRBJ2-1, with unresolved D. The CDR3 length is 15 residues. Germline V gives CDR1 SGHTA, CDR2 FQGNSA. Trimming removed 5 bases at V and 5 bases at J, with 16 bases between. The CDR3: CASSRGPSADNEQFF. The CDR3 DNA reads TGTGCCAGCAGCCGTGGCCCCAGCGCGGACAATGAGCAGTTCTTC.